The clone carrying this T cell receptor (beta chain) was counted between two and nine times. The antigen is not known. The junction departs from germline at one end; a sequencing error may be responsible. The data stem from a study of long-term antiretroviral therapy in people with HIV. The study, taken as a whole, reports: Controls showed broader CDR3 length ranges than did the HIV repertoires.

The assay used was immunoSEQ (version v3.0), run at survey level. Generated by immunoSEQ multiplex PCR, the TCRdb table keeps only in-frame clones and is missing some. The table includes tens of thousands of clones, around four fifths detected once. CDR1 and CDR2 from the germline V gene are SSHAT and FNYEAQ (reference sequence). CDR3 length equals 15 residues. The TCR comes from a man aged 18 to 29 with HIV. The chain has TRBV7-7 and TRBJ1-5, with D unresolved. Sequencing used unsorted PBMCs, obtained 0.8 years before starting antiretroviral therapy. The CDR3 spells CASSSASYSNQPQHF. The CDR3 DNA is TGTGCTAGCAGCTCGGCCAGTTATAGCAATCAGCCCCAGCATTTT.